This T cell receptor (beta chain) was profiled in a study of T cells in Graves' hyperthyroidism and ophthalmopathy. Study results and caveats: Stable hyperthyroidism was separated from ophthalmopathy by a model based on 13 V-J features. Most clonotypes expanded in thyroid above 0.001 were likewise present in blood.

This clonotype has at least ten counts. Its target is not known. Uncontrolled infections, other autoimmune diseases, pregnancy or lactation led to exclusion of patients. For the diagnoses, clinical symptoms, serum thyroxine and TRAb, thyroid ultrasound and orbital computed tomography were used. Amplification of TCR beta CDR3 regions used RNA as the template. An initial round of RT-PCR targeting the TCR CDR3 relied on the HTBI primer set. MiXCR, run by TCRdb on the multiplex PCR reads, gives a single entry per CDR3 protein. Of almost 600,000 distinct CDR3 sequences in the sample, around 42% are singletons; the top ten hold about 7.8%. The CDR3 is 12 amino acids. The V gene lost 1 base and the J gene lost 10 bases, with 10 bases spanning the gap. CDR1 and CDR2 from the germline V gene are LGHDT and YNNKEL (reference sequence).

The rearrangement links TRBV3-1 to TRBJ1-1, with D unclear. Sequenced input: peripheral blood or thyroid tissue (not recorded which). This TCR derives from a woman aged 18 to 35 with Graves' hyperthyroidism. The CDR3 region is CASSQGLSGAFF. The CDR3 DNA follows: TGTGCCAGCAGCCAAGGGTTAAGCGGAGCTTTCTTT.